The subject of this entry is one T cell receptor (beta chain). These data belong to a study of blood T cell repertoires in COVID-19. About the research overall: T cells, B-cell-depleted T cells, or PBMCs provided the cDNA or gDNA that served as material.

J lost 3 bases, V lost 1 base, and 10 bases had no gene match. CDR1 and CDR2 (germline): SGHDT, YYEEEE. CDR3 length: 17 amino acids. Sequenced by immunoSEQ multiplex PCR; TCRdb stores in-frame clones only, minus some. The sample has a few hundred thousand clones, 85% seen once. People in the exposed group encountered a COVID-19 case within 2 weeks before entering the study. The sequenced sample was PBMCs or T cells enriched from blood (not recorded which). This chain connects TRBV5-6 to TRBJ1-2; 9 nucleotides line up with TRBD1. This clonotype was obtained from a woman in her forties or fifties who had been exposed to COVID-19. The CDR3 region is CASSLLGTGRAYYGYTF. The CDR3 nucleotides read TGTGCCAGCAGCTTGCTGGGGACAGGGAGGGCATACTATGGCTACACCTTC.